These 14 T cell receptor beta chains were sequenced from one sample in a study of cytomegalovirus exposure and HLA in healthy donors. This PCR relied on a set of 60 Vbeta primers and 13 Jbeta primers. Profiling relied on immunoSEQ multiplex PCR, and the TCRdb table lists in-frame clones only, not all of them. The sample lists some 110,000 clones, roughly 69% occurring once. The source material was PBMCs. The receptors originated from a woman in her thirties or forties in good health and CMV-seropositive.

The rearrangement uses TRBV7-2 and TRBJ1-6; TRBD1 matches 7 bases. There are 14 residues in the CDR3. Looked up from germline, CDR1 is SGHTA and CDR2 is FQGNSA. Trimming cost V 2 bases and J 15 bases; bases outside gene matches: 10. In nucleotides, the CDR3 is TGTGCCAGCAGCTTAAGGCAGGGGGAACTGCTCCTCCACTTT. It yields the protein CASSLRQGELLLHF.

V is TRBV18 and J is TRBJ1-2; D unclear. The CDR3 covers 14 residues. Germline values: CDR1 KGHSH, CDR2 LQKENI. Trimming removed 2 bases at V and 8 bases at J, with 15 bases between. The CDR3 sequence is CASSPGLQDGGYTF. The CDR3 DNA reads TGTGCCAGCTCACCAGGACTCCAAGACGGGGGCTACACCTTC.

The J gene is TRBJ2-5, the V gene TRBV30; 7 bases line up with TRBD2. V gave up 3 bases and J gave up 5 bases; unmatched junction bases: 9. CDR3 length equals 14 residues. The germline V gene encodes CDR1 GTSNPN and CDR2 SVGIG (reference sequence). As DNA, the CDR3 is TGTGCCTGGAGCCTGTGGGGGGGGGAGGAGACCCAGTACTTC. Its translation: CAWSLWGGEETQYF.

V usage is TRBV15 and J usage is TRBJ2-5; maybe TRBD1 (5 bases). The CDR3 has 16 residues. The germline V gene encodes CDR1 LNHNV and CDR2 YYDKDF (reference sequence). The V end was cut by 4 bases, the J end by 1 base, with 16 bases between. Here the CDR3 DNA reads TGTGCCACCAGCAACGTTCCAGGGCCCCTCCAAGAGACCCAGTACTTC. Translating gives CATSNVPGPLQETQYF. The whole variable domain, remainder taken from reference TRBV15 and TRBJ2-5, is DAMVIQNPRYQVTQFGKPVTLSCSQTLNHNVMYWYQQKSSQAPKLLFHYYDKDFNNEADTPDNFQSRRPNTSFCFLDIRSPGLGDTAMYLCATSNVPGPLQETQYFGPGTRLLVL.

The chain recombines TRBV15 with TRBJ2-1; D might be TRBD1 (5 bases). Germline CDR1 is LNHNV and CDR2 is YYDKDF (reference sequence). The CDR3 consists of 12 residues. V lost 4 bases to trimming and J lost 10 bases, with 11 bases between them. The chain's CDR3 is CATSTEAGEQFF. The CDR3 nucleotides read TGTGCCACCAGCACCGAAGCAGGGGAGCAGTTCTTC.

The chain employs TRBV11-2 and TRBJ2-1, with 9 bases matching TRBD2. Trimming removed 6 bases from V and 1 base from J; junction bases left unmatched: 4. The CDR3 totals 15 residues. Germline V lookup: CDR1 SGHAT, CDR2 FQNNGV. The CDR3: CASRFLAGSYNEQFF. CDR3 DNA sequence: TGTGCCAGCAGATTTCTAGCGGGGTCCTACAATGAGCAGTTCTTC.

The sample holds a few counts of this clone. The CDR3 loop is CASSYQLMDTYGYTF. CDR3 in DNA: TGTGCCAGCAGTTACCAACTGATGGACACTTATGGCTACACCTTC. The chain couples TRBV6-5 to TRBJ1-2; TRBD1 is a possible D gene (5 bases). The CDR3 loop spans 15 amino acids. Germline V lookup: CDR1 MNHEY, CDR2 SVGAGI. V dropped 2 bases and J dropped 5 bases, with 15 bases sitting between them.

Only one count was recorded for this clone. V and J are TRBV2 and TRBJ1-1; D is uncertain. Germline V CDR1 and CDR2: SNHLY, FYNNEI. Trimming removed 4 bases from V and 11 bases from J, with 11 bases in between. The CDR3 is made up of 11 amino acids. The chain's CDR3 is CASSVLGWAFF. As DNA, the CDR3 is TGTGCCAGCAGTGTACTCGGTTGGGCTTTCTTT.

This clone was found a few times. This rearrangement joins TRBV6-1 to TRBJ2-1, with TRBD2 matching over 9 bases. J lost 10 bases, V lost 7 bases, and 14 bases had no gene match. The CDR3 consists of 15 residues. CDR1 is MNHNS, CDR2 SASEGT, per germline. CDR3 residues: CASTLMTSGGGEQFF. The DNA for the CDR3 is TGTGCCAGCACATTAATGACTAGCGGAGGGGGGGAGCAGTTCTTC.

The gene calls are TRBV4-3 and TRBJ2-2; D not certain. Germline-derived CDR1 and CDR2 are LGHNA and YSLEER. The germline V and J ends were trimmed by 2 bases and 0 bases, with 7 bases remaining between them. The CDR3 contains 15 residues. The CDR3 region is CASSQYLSNTGELFF. The CDR3 DNA is TGCGCCAGCAGCCAATATCTGTCGAACACCGGGGAGCTGTTTTTT.

CDR3 nucleotides: TGTGCCAGCAGCACCCATTCGGGGGGCAATGAGCAGTTCTTC. Translation: CASSTHSGGNEQFF. The chain uses TRBV7-2 and TRBJ2-1; the match to TRBD2 covers 7 bases. The germline V gene encodes CDR1 SGHTA and CDR2 FQGNSA. This CDR3 spans 14 amino acids. J was trimmed by 6 bases and V by 5 bases; bases with no gene match: 7.

The sample holds a few counts of this clone. The chain couples TRBV5-4 to TRBJ2-2; TRBD2 might be the D (6 bases). The CDR3 is 14 amino acids. Between the trimmed V and J ends, which lost 9 bases and 6 bases, there was a span of 18 bases. Germline V gene lookup returns CDR1 SGHNT and CDR2 YYREEE (reference sequence). Here the CDR3 reads CATGRDLSSGELFF. In DNA form, the CDR3 reads TGTGCCACAGGGCGGGACTTATCCTCCGGGGAGCTGTTTTTT.

V gene TRBV7-9 combines with J gene TRBJ1-1; 7 bases fit TRBD1. The CDR3 loop spans 15 amino acids. Germline V gene data show CDR1 as SEHNR and CDR2 as FQNEAQ (reference sequence). With 4 bases clipped from V and 4 bases from J, the junction kept 9 bases outside the gene matches. CDR3 loop: CASSSTDRASTEAFF. CDR3 DNA sequence: TGTGCCAGCAGCTCCACAGACAGGGCGAGCACTGAAGCTTTCTTT.

This rearrangement joins TRBV6-6 to TRBJ2-5; D perhaps matches TRBD2 (5 bases). CDR3 size: 15 residues. Germline CDR1 is MNHNY and CDR2 is SVGAGI (reference sequence). The V gene lost 2 bases and the J gene lost 0 bases, with 10 bases spanning the gap. In nucleotides, the CDR3 is TGTGCCAGCAGTTACCTTTCCGGGAACCAAGAGACCCAGTACTTC. Residues: CASSYLSGNQETQYF.